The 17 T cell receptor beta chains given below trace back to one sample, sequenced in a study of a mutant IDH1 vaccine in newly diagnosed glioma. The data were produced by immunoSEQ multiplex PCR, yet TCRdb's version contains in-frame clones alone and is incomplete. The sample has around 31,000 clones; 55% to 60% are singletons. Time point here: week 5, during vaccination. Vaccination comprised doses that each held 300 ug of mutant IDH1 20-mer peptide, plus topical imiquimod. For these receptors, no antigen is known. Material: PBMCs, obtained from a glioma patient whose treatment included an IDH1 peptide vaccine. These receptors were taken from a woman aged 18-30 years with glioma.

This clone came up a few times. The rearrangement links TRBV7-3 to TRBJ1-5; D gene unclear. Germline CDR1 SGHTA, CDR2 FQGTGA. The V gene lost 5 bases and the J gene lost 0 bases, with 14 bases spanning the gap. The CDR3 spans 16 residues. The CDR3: CASSPQPSNSNQPQHF. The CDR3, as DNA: TGTGCCAGCAGCCCCCAGCCGTCTAATAGCAATCAGCCCCAGCATTTT.

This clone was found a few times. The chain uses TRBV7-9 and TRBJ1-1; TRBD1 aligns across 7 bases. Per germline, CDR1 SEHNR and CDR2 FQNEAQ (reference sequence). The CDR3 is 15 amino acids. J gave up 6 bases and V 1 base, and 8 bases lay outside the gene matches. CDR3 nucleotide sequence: TGTGCCAGCAGCTTAGGCACAGGGGTTTTGGCTGAAGCTTTCTTT. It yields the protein CASSLGTGVLAEAFF.

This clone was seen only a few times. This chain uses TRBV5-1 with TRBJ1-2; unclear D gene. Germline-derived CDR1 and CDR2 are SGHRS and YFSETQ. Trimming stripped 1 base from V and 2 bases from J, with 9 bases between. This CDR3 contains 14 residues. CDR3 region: CASSLTHGNYGYTF. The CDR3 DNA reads TGCGCCAGCAGCTTGACACATGGAAACTATGGCTACACCTTC.

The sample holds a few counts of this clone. CDR3 region: CASSSTSGGDEQFF. The CDR3 coding sequence is TGTGCCAGCAGCTCCACCAGCGGGGGAGATGAGCAGTTCTTC. The chain combines TRBV5-6 with TRBJ2-1; 8 nucleotides match TRBD2. CDR3 length: 14 residues. Germline-derived CDR1 and CDR2 are SGHDT and YYEEEE. J lost 8 bases, V lost 3 bases, and 7 bases had no gene match.

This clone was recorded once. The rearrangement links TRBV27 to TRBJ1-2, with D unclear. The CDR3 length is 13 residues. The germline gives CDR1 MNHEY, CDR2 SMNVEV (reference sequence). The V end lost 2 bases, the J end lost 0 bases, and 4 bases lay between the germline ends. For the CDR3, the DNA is TGTGCCAGCAGTTTAGGGTCTAACTATGGCTACACCTTC. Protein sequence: CASSLGSNYGYTF.

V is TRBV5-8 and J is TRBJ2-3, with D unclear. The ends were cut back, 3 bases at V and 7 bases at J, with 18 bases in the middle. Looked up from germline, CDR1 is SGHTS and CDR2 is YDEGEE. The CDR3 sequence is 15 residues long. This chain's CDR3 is CASSSPAPTRHTQYF. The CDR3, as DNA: TGTGCCAGCAGCTCTCCGGCCCCGACACGGCATACGCAGTATTTT.

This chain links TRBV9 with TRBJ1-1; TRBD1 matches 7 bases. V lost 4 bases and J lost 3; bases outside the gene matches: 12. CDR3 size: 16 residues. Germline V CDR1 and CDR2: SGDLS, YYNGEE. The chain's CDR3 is CASSLGRGRRDTEAFF. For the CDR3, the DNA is TGTGCCAGCAGCCTGGGGAGGGGGCGAAGGGACACTGAAGCTTTCTTT.

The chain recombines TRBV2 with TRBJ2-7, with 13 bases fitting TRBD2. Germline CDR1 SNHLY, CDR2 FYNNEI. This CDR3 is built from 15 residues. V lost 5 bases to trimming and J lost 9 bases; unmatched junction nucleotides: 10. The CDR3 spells CASSQTSGGIIGQYF. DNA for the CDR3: TGTGCCAGCAGTCAGACTAGCGGGGGGATAATTGGGCAGTACTTC.

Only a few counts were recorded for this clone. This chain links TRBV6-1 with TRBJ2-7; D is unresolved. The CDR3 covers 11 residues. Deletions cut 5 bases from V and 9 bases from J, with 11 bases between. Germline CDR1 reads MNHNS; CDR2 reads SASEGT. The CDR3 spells CASSIQMGQYF. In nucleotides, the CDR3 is TGTGCCAGCAGTATCCAAATGGGGCAGTACTTC.

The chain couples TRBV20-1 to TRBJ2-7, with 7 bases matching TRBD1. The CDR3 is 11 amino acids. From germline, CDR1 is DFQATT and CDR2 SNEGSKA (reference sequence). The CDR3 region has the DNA TGCAGAGTAGGACAGGCTTACGAGCAGTACTTC. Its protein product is CRVGQAYEQYF.

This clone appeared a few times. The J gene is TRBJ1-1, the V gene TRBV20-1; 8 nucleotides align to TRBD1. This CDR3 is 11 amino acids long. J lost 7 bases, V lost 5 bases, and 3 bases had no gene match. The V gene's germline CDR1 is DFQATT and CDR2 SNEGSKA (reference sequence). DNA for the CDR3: TGCAGTGCTCACGGACAGGGTGAAGCTTTCTTT. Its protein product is CSAHGQGEAFF.

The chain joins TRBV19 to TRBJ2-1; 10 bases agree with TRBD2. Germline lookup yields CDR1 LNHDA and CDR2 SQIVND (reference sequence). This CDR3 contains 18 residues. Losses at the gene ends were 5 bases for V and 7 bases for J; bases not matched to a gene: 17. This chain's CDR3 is CASSAEGTSATLGNEQFF. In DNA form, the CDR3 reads TGTGCCAGTAGTGCCGAAGGGACTAGCGCTACCTTAGGGAATGAGCAGTTCTTC.

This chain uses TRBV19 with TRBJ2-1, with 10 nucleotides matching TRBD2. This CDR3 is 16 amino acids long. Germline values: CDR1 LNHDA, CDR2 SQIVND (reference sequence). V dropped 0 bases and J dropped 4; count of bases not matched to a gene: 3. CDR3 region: CASSIDGTSVYNEQFF. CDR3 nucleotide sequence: TGTGCCAGTAGTATAGATGGGACTAGCGTATACAATGAGCAGTTCTTC.

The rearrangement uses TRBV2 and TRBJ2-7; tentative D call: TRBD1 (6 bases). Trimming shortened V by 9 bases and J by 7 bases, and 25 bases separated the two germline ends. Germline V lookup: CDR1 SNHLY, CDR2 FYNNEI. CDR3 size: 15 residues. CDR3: CARSREQGAILEQYF. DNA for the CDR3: TGTGCCAGATCAAGAGAACAGGGCGCGATTTTGGAGCAGTACTTC.

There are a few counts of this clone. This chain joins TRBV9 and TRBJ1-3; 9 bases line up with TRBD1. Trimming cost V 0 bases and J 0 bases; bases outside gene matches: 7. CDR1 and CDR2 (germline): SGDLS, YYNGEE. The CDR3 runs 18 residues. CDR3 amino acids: CASSVGQGVFASGNTIYF. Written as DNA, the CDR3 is TGTGCCAGCAGCGTAGGACAGGGGGTTTTTGCCTCTGGAAACACCATATATTTT.

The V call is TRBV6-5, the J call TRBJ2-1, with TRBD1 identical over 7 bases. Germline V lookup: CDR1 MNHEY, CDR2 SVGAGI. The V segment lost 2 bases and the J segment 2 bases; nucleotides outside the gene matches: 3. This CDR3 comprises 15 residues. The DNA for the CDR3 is TGTGCCAGCAGTTACGGGCAGGGGGCCTACAATGAGCAGTTCTTC. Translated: CASSYGQGAYNEQFF.

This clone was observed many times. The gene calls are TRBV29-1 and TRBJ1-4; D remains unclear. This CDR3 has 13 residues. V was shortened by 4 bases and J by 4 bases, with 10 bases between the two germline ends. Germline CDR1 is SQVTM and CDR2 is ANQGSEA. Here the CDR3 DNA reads TGCAGCGTTGTCCCAGGCGTTAATGAAAAACTGTTTTTT. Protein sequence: CSVVPGVNEKLFF.